This T cell receptor (beta chain) was identified during a study of beta chain features in type 1 diabetes (dated by TCRdb to 2017 to 2018). About the full investigation: Mean age, gender distribution, total cell number and subset yield did not differ between patients and healthy donors. The study compared the TCRB repertoires of sorted circulating CD4+ T cell subsets in recently diagnosed type 1 diabetes patients with those in matched healthy donors. Across all samples, some 100,000,000 sorted cells were examined, and cell number per subset correlated strongly with RNA yield. Whereas all 30 or so donors provided naive and central memory subsets, regulatory and stem cell-like memory subsets were isolated from just 8 patients and roughly eight healthy donors.

CDR1 and CDR2, looked up from the germline V gene, are SNHLY and FYNNEI. After removal of 6 bases from V and 3 bases from J, the junction retains 6 bases not matched to a gene. Reading from cysteine to phenylalanine, the CDR3 counts 14 amino acids. Kept here is only the CDR3 DNA, which spans 42 bases and is read in frame from base 1. Each donor gave one peripheral blood draw, approximately 110 mL on average, collected into heparinised tubes. A BD FACSAria II was used to sort naive, central memory, regulatory and stem cell-like memory CD4+ T cells with a panel that included CD45RO, CCR7, CD25, CD127, CD95 and CD27. A purity above 95% was achieved for all sorted populations. PBMCs were separated immediately by Lymphoprep density gradient centrifugation and were stained directly, without being cultured. So that batch effects would be minimized, each experiment stained and sorted samples in pairs, pairing one healthy donor with one patient.

Study-wide conclusions, independent of this receptor: Patients with type 1 diabetes made fewer insertions and deleted more nucleotides at VDJ recombination sites, implying thymic rearrangement abnormalities. PCR may preferentially amplify shorter templates, but because patient and control samples were amplified and corrected together, any resulting skew would affect both groups equally. Sequencing cDNA rather than genomic DNA could over-represent highly expressing activated cells, although activation and CD3 levels did not differ between groups. Only small numbers of individuals were included in the HLA sub-analyses, which left unresolved whether HLA type had any influence on TCRB rearrangement. In all four CD4+ subsets, TCRB CDR3 length was moderately but significantly shorter in type 1 diabetes patients. Naive, central memory and regulatory TCRB repertoires appeared to be more similar among patients than among healthy donors.

The entire amount of isolated RNA was reverse transcribed using the High Capacity cDNA Reverse Transcription Kit, so the sequenced TCRB transcripts were expressed ones. Deep immunoSEQ sequencing was performed on naive, central memory and regulatory T cell samples, with an average of approximately 4 million total reads per sample. Sorted cells were lysed in RLT buffer, and RNA was extracted using DNase-treated RNeasy Micro or Mini kits according to cell number. Each cell subset was processed separately to prevent cross-contamination, with patient and healthy donor samples processed together. The immunoSEQ multiplex PCR was used to amplify TCRB sequences from cDNA, generating 87-bp fragments that spanned the CDR3 region. The amplicons were sequenced using the Illumina HiSeq platform. The published analysis was carried out like this. Synthetic template baselines were used to correct PCR bias computationally, reads within Hamming distance 2 were collapsed together, and singletons that could not be merged were discarded. By aligning reads against IMGT, V, D and J genes, CDR3 length, and insertions or deletions at six rearrangement sites were assigned. Within each subset, clonotype counts were normalized to sorted cell number, after which true diversity and Gini coefficients were computed with the tcR R package. Repertoire sharing was quantified using the overlap coefficient calculated on TCRB nucleotide sequences. Out-of-frame TCRB sequences from naive cells were analyzed as a proxy for the pre-selection repertoire. TCRdb re-hosts the immuneACCESS table, in-frame sequences only. Its copies lack some clones; in the studies checked, an unresolved V gene accounts for under half of them, and the cause for the rest is not known. V and J calls and clone size are as listed in that table; D and trimming were resolved from the DNA. This sample lists approximately 200,000 clones; 9.6% were detected once. 0.034% of the sample is taken by the ten largest.

In its sample, this clone was seen a few times. It lacks a known antigen. Per-base qualities were not stored, and no clone one base away is much larger. Other DNA sequences in the same sample also yield this CDR3. This receptor was taken from a woman between 18 and 29 years old in good health. The sequence is built from TRBV2 and TRBJ2-7, with 9 junctional bases fitting TRBD2. The sequencing input was naive CD4+ T cells from blood. The sample's cell subset or site, from its label and the paper: true naive CD4+ T cells. The CDR3 protein sequence reads: CASRGGTSSYEQYF. The nucleotide sequence is TGTGCCAGCAGGGGGGGGACTAGCAGCTACGAGCAGTACTTC.